This T cell receptor (beta chain) was profiled in a study of regulatory T cells in long-lasting Graves disease. Study-wide findings and caveats: TRBV28, TRBJ1-2 and TRBJ2-5 emerged as the favored segments in persistent disease.

Time point of the sample: newly diagnosed GD, antithyroid drugs for less than 3 months. The TCR library was made from RNA extracted from PBMCs. An endocrinology department in Xi'an, China, supplied the patients. Through Arm-PCR of CDR3 regions and iRepertoire HTBI primers, TCR beta libraries were built. Methods used by the authors: Samples collectively showed 62 TRBV and some 14 TRBJ segments. TCRdb recomputed calls from the multiplex PCR reads with MiXCR, one row per CDR3 protein. The V and J calls come from TCRdb's annotation, not from the publication. The data contain some 600,000 distinct CDR3 sequences, 15% to 20% of them singletons. Remarks on this clonotype: Its antigen is not identified.

There are 16 residues in the CDR3. Germline CDR1 and CDR2: MNHEY and SVGAGI. Trimming cost V 0 bases and J 5 bases, with 13 bases left between them. The same specimen was also included in a second study, on T cells in Graves' hyperthyroidism and ophthalmopathy. This second study notes: Most thyroid clonotypes expanded above 0.001 appeared in blood too.

Sequences were derived from peripheral blood mononuclear cells (PBMCs), sampled at new diagnosis, from a patient treated with antithyroid drugs. The chain recombines TRBV6-5 with TRBJ1-4; no firm D call. This receptor was taken from a man aged 18 to 30 with Graves disease. The CDR3 loop is CASSYSRGVGNEKLFF. The CDR3 nucleotides read TGTGCCAGCAGTTACTCGCGAGGCGTAGGCAATGAAAAACTGTTTTTT.